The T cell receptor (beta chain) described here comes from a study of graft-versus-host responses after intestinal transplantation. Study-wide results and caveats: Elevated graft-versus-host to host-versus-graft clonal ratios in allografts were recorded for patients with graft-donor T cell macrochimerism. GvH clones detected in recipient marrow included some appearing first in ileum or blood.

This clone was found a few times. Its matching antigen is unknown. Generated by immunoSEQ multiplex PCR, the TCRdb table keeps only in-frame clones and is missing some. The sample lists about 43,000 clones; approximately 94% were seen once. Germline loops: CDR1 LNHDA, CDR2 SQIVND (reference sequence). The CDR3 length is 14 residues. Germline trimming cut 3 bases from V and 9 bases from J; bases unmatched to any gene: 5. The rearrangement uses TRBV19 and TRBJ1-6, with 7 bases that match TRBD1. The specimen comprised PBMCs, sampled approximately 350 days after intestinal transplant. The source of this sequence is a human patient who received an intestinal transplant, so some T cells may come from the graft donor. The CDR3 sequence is CASSIGQGGSPLHF. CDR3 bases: TGTGCCAGTAGTATTGGCCAGGGGGGTTCACCCCTCCACTTT.